A single sample is the source of the 2 T cell receptor beta chains below, sequenced in a study of PD-1 blockade in classical Hodgkin lymphoma. Sample time point: cycle 4 day 1 (C4D1), after five to seven weeks of nivolumab. Relapses following autologous stem cell transplantation were seen in all patients, with brentuximab vedotin exposure varying. Method: immunoSEQ multiplex PCR; TCRdb's copy keeps in-frame clones and lacks some. The sample lists about 93,000 clones; approximately 78% were seen once. Sequencing used peripheral blood mononuclear cells (PBMCs), obtained before the fourth cycle of nivolumab. The origin of the receptors is a human donor with classical Hodgkin lymphoma.

The J gene is TRBJ1-4, the V gene TRBV6-5, with 7 bases lining up with TRBD1. Trimming at V came to 0 bases and at J to 11 bases, leaving 6 bases not matched to a gene. The CDR3 contains 14 residues. In germline, CDR1 is MNHEY, CDR2 SVGAGI. CDR3 loop: CASSYSRTGGKLFF. The CDR3 DNA follows: TGTGCCAGCAGTTACTCGAGGACAGGAGGGAAACTGTTTTTT.

As DNA, the CDR3 is TGCGCCAGCAGCCAGACAAGGGGGCAGGGTGATGAAAAACTGTTTTTT. Its protein product is CASSQTRGQGDEKLFF. The chain recombines TRBV4-3 with TRBJ1-4; the match to TRBD1 covers 7 bases. Trimming cost V 3 bases and J 6 bases; bases outside gene matches: 10. Germline-derived CDR1 and CDR2 are LGHNA and YSLEER. The CDR3 loop spans 16 amino acids.